Each of the 23 T cell receptor beta chains below was sequenced from the same sample in a study of response to subunit inactivated influenza vaccine. Each CDR3 protein gets one entry after TCRdb re-called the RT-PCR reads with MiXCR. The sample comprises 860,000 or so distinct CDR3 sequences, roughly 20% of which are singletons, and around 9.6% rests with the top ten. The sample consisted of PBMCs from blood, taken 4 to 6 days after vaccination. The source is a man aged 50 to 59 who received an inactivated influenza vaccine.

CDR3 nucleotide sequence: TGTGCCAGCAGCCGGAACTGGGGAAAAACAGGGTTCGGCACAGATACGCAGTATTTT. Encoded protein: CASSRNWGKTGFGTDTQYF. V usage is TRBV4-2 and J usage is TRBJ2-3; tentatively, D is TRBD1 (6 bases). The CDR3 is 19 residues long. The ends were cut back, 4 bases at V and 1 base at J, with 24 bases in the middle. From germline, CDR1 is LGHNA and CDR2 YNFKEQ.

In its sample, this clonotype was seen many times. This rearrangement joins TRBV28 to TRBJ2-3; 8 nucleotides align to TRBD1. CDR1 MDHEN and CDR2 SYDVKM come from the germline V gene. Trimming at V came to 5 bases and at J to 0 bases, leaving 10 bases not matched to a gene. This CDR3 is 17 amino acids long. CDR3 residues: CASSPGTGWGSTDTQYF. The CDR3 DNA reads TGTGCCAGCAGTCCCGGGACAGGATGGGGTAGCACAGATACGCAGTATTTT.

This clonotype was found many times. Here the CDR3 reads CAISESKAESTDTQYF. CDR3 DNA: TGTGCCATCAGTGAGTCGAAGGCCGAGAGCACAGATACGCAGTATTTT. The rearrangement joins TRBV10-3 to TRBJ2-3; D unresolved. This CDR3 is 16 amino acids long. The germline V gene encodes CDR1 ENHRY and CDR2 SYGVKD. V was clipped by 0 bases and J by 0 bases, with 10 bases between them.

There are a few counts of this clonotype. The genes are TRBV11-2 and TRBJ2-7; D might be TRBD1 (6 bases). The CDR3 is 15 amino acids. Deletions cut 5 bases from V and 0 bases from J, with 14 bases between. The germline V gene has CDR1 SGHAT and CDR2 FQNNGV. CDR3 amino acids: CASSPIRTASYEQYF. CDR3 DNA sequence: TGTGCCAGCAGCCCCATCCGGACAGCCTCCTACGAGCAGTACTTC.

J is TRBJ1-1 and V is TRBV11-2; D not resolved. Trimming removed 5 bases at V and 0 bases at J, with 10 bases between. This CDR3 has 14 residues. Germline assignment: CDR1 SGHAT and CDR2 FQNNGV. The CDR3: CASSPTAMNTEAFF. In DNA form, the CDR3 reads TGTGCCAGCAGCCCGACGGCCATGAACACTGAAGCTTTCTTT.

This clonotype has only a few counts. The V gene is TRBV6-1, the J gene TRBJ1-1; TRBD1 aligns across 7 bases. The CDR3 spans 14 residues. Germline V gene lookup returns CDR1 MNHNS and CDR2 SASEGT. V was clipped by 4 bases and J by 4 bases; unmatched bases: 6. CDR3 sequence: CASSGTGRGTEAFF. In DNA form, the CDR3 reads TGTGCCAGCAGTGGGACAGGCCGGGGCACTGAAGCTTTCTTT.

There are a few counts of this clonotype. CDR3 residues: CSARARQGLNTEAFF. CDR3 nucleotides: TGCAGTGCTAGAGCCAGACAGGGCCTGAACACTGAAGCTTTCTTT. The chain is built from TRBV20-1 and TRBJ1-1; 7 bases are a match to TRBD1. Germline CDR1 and CDR2: DFQATT and SNEGSKA (reference sequence). There are 15 residues in the CDR3. J was trimmed by 0 bases and V by 1 base; bases with no gene match: 5.

The sample holds a few counts of this clonotype. This rearrangement joins TRBV7-9 to TRBJ2-1; 7 nucleotides agree with TRBD1. Germline trimming cut 2 bases from V and 10 bases from J; bases unmatched to any gene: 8. Germline values: CDR1 SEHNR, CDR2 FQNEAQ (reference sequence). The CDR3 is 14 amino acids. CDR3 protein: CASSLSPTGREQFF. The CDR3 DNA sequence: TGTGCCAGCAGCTTATCACCGACAGGGCGCGAGCAGTTCTTC.

The V gene is TRBV4-1, the J gene TRBJ2-1, with D possibly being TRBD1 or TRBD2 (6 bases each). In germline, CDR1 is MGHRA, CDR2 YSYEKL. The CDR3 is 15 amino acids. Trimming took off 3 bases at V and 9 bases at J, with 18 bases between the two ends. The chain's CDR3 is CASSHTGLGGPEQFF. The CDR3 DNA follows: TGCGCCAGCAGCCACACGGGACTGGGGGGCCCTGAGCAGTTCTTC.

This clonotype was observed a few times. This chain connects TRBV4-2 to TRBJ2-1; unclear D gene. V was clipped by 1 base and J by 6 bases, with 4 bases between them. Per germline, CDR1 LGHNA and CDR2 YNFKEQ. The CDR3 length is 12 residues. CDR3 nucleotides: TGTGCCAGCAGCCAAGCTCTCAATGAGCAGTTCTTC. Translating it yields CASSQALNEQFF.

The chain combines TRBV11-2 with TRBJ2-5; D is possibly TRBD1 (5 bases). Germline V gene sequence: CDR1 SGHAT, CDR2 FQNNGV. This CDR3 comprises 14 residues. V lost 6 bases and J 5 bases, leaving 16 bases between the germline ends. CDR3 region: CASRNYRSLETQYF. The CDR3 coding sequence is TGTGCCAGCAGGAACTACAGGTCATTGGAGACCCAGTACTTC.

This clonotype turned up a few times. This chain joins TRBV27 and TRBJ2-1; no clear D gene. The germline V gene has CDR1 MNHEY and CDR2 SMNVEV (reference sequence). The ends were cut back, 2 bases at V and 12 bases at J, with 23 bases in the middle. The CDR3 is 16 amino acids. The CDR3 region is CASSLTGGPHLLGQFF. DNA for the CDR3: TGTGCCAGCAGTTTAACTGGCGGCCCCCATCTCCTGGGGCAGTTCTTC.

This clonotype was recorded a few times. The rearrangement joins TRBV7-8 to TRBJ2-3; D is unclear. CDR3 size: 14 residues. CDR1 is SGHVS, CDR2 FQNEAQ, per germline. Trimming pared 3 bases from V and 0 bases from J, leaving 7 bases between. The DNA for the CDR3 is TGTGCCAGCAGCTTCTTCGACAGCACAGATACGCAGTATTTT. Protein: CASSFFDSTDTQYF.

Here the CDR3 reads CASSQENRGTFPYGYTF. In DNA form, the CDR3 reads TGTGCCAGCAGCCAAGAAAACAGGGGGACCTTTCCATATGGCTACACCTTC. The chain carries TRBV4-2 and TRBJ1-2; 8 bases match TRBD1. CDR1 and CDR2 (germline): LGHNA, YNFKEQ. The ends lost 0 bases at V and 5 bases at J; junction bases unmatched: 11. This CDR3 contains 17 residues.

This clonotype was seen a handful of times. The V and J genes are TRBV14 and TRBJ1-6, with D unclear. Germline CDR1 reads SGHDN; CDR2 reads FVKESK. The ends were cut back, 3 bases at V and 7 bases at J, with 16 bases in the middle. The CDR3 contains 16 residues. Written as DNA, the CDR3 is TGTGCCAGCAGCCATGGAGCCGGACGGACCAATTCACCCCTCCACTTT. It specifies CASSHGAGRTNSPLHF.

The genes are TRBV9 and TRBJ2-3, with D possibly being TRBD2 (6 bases). Trimming cost V 10 bases and J 0 bases, with 15 bases left between them. Per germline, CDR1 SGDLS and CDR2 YYNGEE. This CDR3 is built from 14 residues. CDR3 sequence (DNA): TGTGCCTCCAATAGCGGACCTAGCACAGATACGCAGTATTTT. Translated, it gives CASNSGPSTDTQYF.

This clonotype was detected only a few times. The chain links TRBV3-1 to TRBJ1-2, with TRBD1 as a possible D gene (5 bases). CDR3 length equals 15 residues. Germline-derived CDR1 and CDR2 are LGHDT and YNNKEL (reference sequence). Trimming removed 1 base at V and 2 bases at J, with 11 bases between. CDR3 coding DNA: TGTGCCAGCAGCCAAGTGAGACAGACAAACTATGGCTACACCTTC. Encoded protein: CASSQVRQTNYGYTF.

This clonotype was counted a few times. The gene calls are TRBV5-1 and TRBJ1-2; no reliable D call. V lost 0 bases and J 14 bases, leaving 23 bases between the germline ends. CDR1 is SGHRS, CDR2 YFSETQ, per germline. This CDR3 is built from 15 residues. CDR3 DNA: TGCGCCAGCAGCTTGGCGGCAGGTGGAGACGCTATTCTTACCTTC. It encodes CASSLAAGGDAILTF.

The genes are TRBV27 and TRBJ2-1; either TRBD1 or TRBD2 may fit D (5 bases each). The CDR3 sequence is 14 residues long. Trimming took 6 bases from V and 4 from J, leaving 13 bases between them. Per the germline V gene, CDR1 is MNHEY and CDR2 is SMNVEV (reference sequence). The DNA of the CDR3 is TGTGCCAGCAGCCGGGGACGAGAATACAATGAGCAGTTCTTC. Its translation is CASSRGREYNEQFF.

This clonotype was counted many times. This chain uses TRBV10-3 with TRBJ2-1; D unresolved. Trimming took off 2 bases at V and 3 bases at J, with 5 bases between the two ends. The germline gives CDR1 ENHRY, CDR2 SYGVKD. The CDR3 has 13 residues. The CDR3 reads CAISEPNYNEQFF. The CDR3 nucleotides read TGTGCCATCAGTGAGCCGAACTACAATGAGCAGTTCTTC.

In this sample, this clonotype turned up a few times. The chain couples TRBV7-9 to TRBJ2-1; D is ambiguous. Deletions cut 3 bases from V and 8 bases from J, with 17 bases between. This CDR3 has 15 residues. Germline V gene lookup returns CDR1 SEHNR and CDR2 FQNEAQ (reference sequence). DNA for the CDR3: TGTGCCAGCAGCTTTGGATACTACGTCACGGATGAGCAGTTCTTC. Its translation: CASSFGYYVTDEQFF.

The gene calls are TRBV7-2 and TRBJ2-3; D may be TRBD1 or TRBD2 (6 bases each). The CDR3 length is 14 residues. V dropped 8 bases and J dropped 3 bases, with 15 bases sitting between them. The germline V gene encodes CDR1 SGHTA and CDR2 FQGNSA. CDR3 sequence: CASGGLGGTDTQYF. The DNA of the CDR3 is TGTGCCAGCGGGGGCCTGGGGGGTACAGATACGCAGTATTTT.

The rearrangement joins TRBV20-1 to TRBJ2-1, with a weak D call TRBD2 (5 bases). Germline assignment: CDR1 DFQATT and CDR2 SNEGSKA (reference sequence). Trimming pared 0 bases from V and 1 base from J, leaving 10 bases between. CDR3 size: 15 residues. The CDR3 region has the DNA TGCAGTGCTAGAGATCGATGGGAGTCCTACAATGAGCAGTTCTTC. It is translated as CSARDRWESYNEQFF.